This entry lists 12 T cell receptor beta chains sequenced from one sample in a study of control samples from healthy donors and cancer patients. Profiled with immunoSEQ multiplex PCR; TCRdb holds only in-frame clones, not every one. This repertoire shows more than 95,000 clones, roughly 89% found once; its top ten account for about 18%. The sequenced sample consisted of PBMCs. The receptors were gathered from a man in his 60s with lung cancer.

In this sample, this clone turned up once. The V and J genes are TRBV2 and TRBJ1-5; a possible D gene is TRBD1 (5 bases). CDR1 and CDR2 from the germline V gene are SNHLY and FYNNEI. The length of the CDR3 is 15 residues. V was shortened by 5 bases and J by 1 base, with 12 bases between the two germline ends. The CDR3 DNA sequence: TGTGCCAGCAGTCGGTCCGGGACCAGCAATCAGCCCCAGCATTTT. Protein product: CASSRSGTSNQPQHF.

The chain links TRBV24-1 to TRBJ1-1; no reliable D call. CDR1 KGHDR and CDR2 SFDVKD come from the germline V gene. This CDR3 is 15 amino acids long. V lost 4 bases to trimming and J lost 2 bases, with 13 bases between them. CDR3 protein: CATSEAGLYNTEAFF. DNA for the CDR3: TGTGCCACCAGTGAGGCCGGCCTCTATAACACTGAAGCTTTCTTT.

This clone is a singleton in its sample. The J gene is TRBJ2-1, the V gene TRBV4-1; 11 bases match TRBD2. The ends lost 4 bases at V and 7 bases at J; junction bases unmatched: 6. There are 15 residues in the CDR3. Per the germline V gene, CDR1 is MGHRA and CDR2 is YSYEKL. CDR3 region: CASSPLAGGRNEQFF. The CDR3 nucleotides read TGCGCCAGCAGCCCCCTAGCGGGGGGAAGAAATGAGCAGTTCTTC.

This rearrangement joins TRBV3-1 (or the pseudogene TRBV3-2) to TRBJ1-3; the D is unclear. This CDR3 has 15 residues. Germline-derived CDR1 and CDR2 are LGHDT and YNNKEL (reference sequence). With 4 bases removed from V and 1 base from J, the gap between germline ends came to 11 bases. This CDR3 is CASSLGTVSGNTIYF. The CDR3 nucleotides read TGTGCCAGCAGCCTAGGCACAGTATCTGGAAACACCATATATTTT.

V and J are TRBV7-9 and TRBJ1-4, with D hard to call. Trimming took 2 bases from V and 4 from J, leaving 5 bases between them. In germline, CDR1 is SEHNR, CDR2 FQNEAQ (reference sequence). The CDR3 covers 13 residues. CDR3 nucleotides: TGTGCCAGCAGCTTAAACGGTAATGAAAAACTGTTTTTT. It codes for CASSLNGNEKLFF.

V gene TRBV27 combines with J gene TRBJ2-1, with 10 bases matching TRBD1. This CDR3 spans 18 amino acids. Germline V CDR1 and CDR2: MNHEY, SMNVEV (reference sequence). Germline trimming cut 5 bases from V and 1 base from J; bases unmatched to any gene: 11. The CDR3 DNA reads TGTGCCAGCAGTACGGGACCGGGACAGGGGCCGTCCTACAATGAGCAGTTCTTC. This codes for CASSTGPGQGPSYNEQFF.

This clone was recorded once. The rearrangement joins TRBV6-1 to TRBJ1-5; no definite D call. Germline CDR1 is MNHNS and CDR2 is SASEGT. This CDR3 comprises 15 residues. Trimming removed 2 bases from V and 0 bases from J, with 8 bases in between. CDR3 sequence (DNA): TGTGCCAGCAGTGAATATTGGGGTAGCAATCAGCCCCAGCATTTT. As protein: CASSEYWGSNQPQHF.

The gene calls are TRBV14 and TRBJ2-5; D is uncertain. From germline, CDR1 is SGHDN and CDR2 FVKESK. V lost 0 bases to trimming and J lost 4 bases, with 6 bases between them. The CDR3 is made up of 13 amino acids. The CDR3 DNA sequence: TGTGCCAGCAGCCAAGAATCTTTAGAGACCCAGTACTTC. It specifies CASSQESLETQYF.

The chain uses TRBV29-1 and TRBJ2-1, with TRBD1 identical over 10 bases. Per the germline V gene, CDR1 is SQVTM and CDR2 is ANQGSEA. CDR3 length equals 14 residues. Germline trimming cut 7 bases from V and 4 bases from J; bases unmatched to any gene: 7. The CDR3 reads CSATGQGIYNEQFF. DNA for the CDR3: TGCAGCGCCACGGGACAGGGGATATACAATGAGCAGTTCTTC.

In its sample, this clone was seen a few times. This rearrangement joins TRBV11-3 to TRBJ2-2; D gene ambiguous. The CDR3 spans 15 residues. The germline V and J ends were trimmed by 1 base and 2 bases, with 8 bases remaining between them. CDR1 is SGHNT, CDR2 YENEEA, per germline. The DNA for the CDR3 is TGTGCCAGCAGCTTAGGGCCGTATAACACCGGGGAGCTGTTTTTT. Translation gives CASSLGPYNTGELFF.

The sample holds a few counts of this clone. The chain couples TRBV30 to TRBJ1-2; 7 bases align to TRBD1. From germline, CDR1 is GTSNPN and CDR2 SVGIG (reference sequence). The CDR3 runs 14 residues. The junction had 13 bases not matched to a gene; V was cut back by 8 bases and J by 4 bases. CDR3 amino acids: CAGKKGGPSYGYTF. In DNA form, the CDR3 reads TGTGCCGGGAAAAAAGGGGGCCCAAGCTATGGCTACACCTTC.

This clone came up once. The J gene is TRBJ1-2, the V gene TRBV6-5, with D perhaps TRBD1 (6 bases). The V gene's germline CDR1 is MNHEY and CDR2 SVGAGI. This CDR3 has 13 amino acids. Trimming took off 3 bases at V and 2 bases at J, with 7 bases between the two ends. The CDR3 nucleotides read TGTGCCAGCAGTTATACAGGGAACTATGGCTACACCTTC. Amino acids: CASSYTGNYGYTF.